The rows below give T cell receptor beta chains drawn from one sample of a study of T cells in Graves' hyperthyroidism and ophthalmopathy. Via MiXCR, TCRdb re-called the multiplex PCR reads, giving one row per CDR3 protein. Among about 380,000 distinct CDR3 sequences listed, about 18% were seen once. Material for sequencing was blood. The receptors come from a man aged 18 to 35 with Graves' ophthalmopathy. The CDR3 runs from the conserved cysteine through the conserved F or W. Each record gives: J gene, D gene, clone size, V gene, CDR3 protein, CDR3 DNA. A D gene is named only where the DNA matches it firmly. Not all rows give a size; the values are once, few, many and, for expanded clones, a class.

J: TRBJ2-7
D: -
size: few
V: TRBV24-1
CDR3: CATSVSGGEQYF
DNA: TGTGCCACCAGTGTGTCCGGAGGAGAGCAGTACTTC

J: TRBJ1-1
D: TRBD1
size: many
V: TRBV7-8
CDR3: CASSDRGRTEAFF
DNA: TGTGCCAGCAGCGACAGGGGGAGAACTGAAGCTTTCTTT

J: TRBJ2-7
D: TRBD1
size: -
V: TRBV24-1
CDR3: CATSDLSGTGHYEQYF
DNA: TGTGCCACCAGTGATTTATCCGGGACAGGCCACTACGAGCAGTACTTC

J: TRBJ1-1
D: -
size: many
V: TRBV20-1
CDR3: CSARDPQGFEAFF
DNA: TGCAGTGCTAGAGACCCCCAAGGCTTTGAAGCTTTCTTT

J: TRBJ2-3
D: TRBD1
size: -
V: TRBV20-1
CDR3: CSVSGTGDRDTQYF
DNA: TGCAGCGTTTCAGGGACAGGGGACCGGGATACGCAGTATTTT

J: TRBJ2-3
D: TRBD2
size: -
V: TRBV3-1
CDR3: CASSPLGNSGGDTQYF
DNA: TGTGCCAGCAGCCCCCTCGGTAATAGCGGGGGAGATACGCAGTATTTT

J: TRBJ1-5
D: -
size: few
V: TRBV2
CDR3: CASSSGQTKNQPQHF
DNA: TGTGCCAGCAGCTCCGGACAGACGAAAAATCAGCCCCAGCATTTT

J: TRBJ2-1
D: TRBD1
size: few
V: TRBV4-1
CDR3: CASSRTGADEQFF
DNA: TGCGCCAGCAGCCGCACAGGGGCGGATGAGCAGTTCTTC

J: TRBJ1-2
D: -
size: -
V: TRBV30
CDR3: CAWSVVVGYTF
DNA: TGTGCCTGGAGTGTAGTTGTTGGCTACACCTTC

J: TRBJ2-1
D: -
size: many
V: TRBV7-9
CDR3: CASSLGRGGNEQFF
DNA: TGTGCCAGCAGCTTGGGCAGGGGGGGGAATGAGCAGTTCTTC

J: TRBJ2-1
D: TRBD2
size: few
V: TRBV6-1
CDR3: CASSARLAGGYNEQFF
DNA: TGTGCCAGCAGTGCCCGACTAGCGGGGGGCTACAATGAGCAGTTCTTC

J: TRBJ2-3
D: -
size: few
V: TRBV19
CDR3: CATALSWRDTQYF
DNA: TGTGCCACCGCGTTGAGCTGGAGAGATACGCAGTATTTT

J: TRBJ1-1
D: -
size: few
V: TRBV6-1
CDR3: CASSHTVDTEAFF
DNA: TGTGCCAGCAGCCACACGGTTGACACTGAAGCTTTCTTT

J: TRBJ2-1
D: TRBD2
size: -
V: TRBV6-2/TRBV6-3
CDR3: CASTGLAGGINEQFF
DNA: TGTGCCAGCACCGGACTAGCGGGGGGGATAAATGAGCAGTTCTTC

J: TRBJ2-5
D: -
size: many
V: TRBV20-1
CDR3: CSANGRSEETQYF
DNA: TGCAGTGCTAACGGCCGGTCGGAAGAGACCCAGTACTTC

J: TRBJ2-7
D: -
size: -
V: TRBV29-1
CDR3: CSVYTGPYEQYF
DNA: TGCAGCGTTTACACTGGCCCCTACGAGCAGTACTTC

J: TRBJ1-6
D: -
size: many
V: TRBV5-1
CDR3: CASSLGAEGSPLHF
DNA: TGCGCCAGCAGCTTGGGGGCCGAGGGGTCACCCCTCCACTTT

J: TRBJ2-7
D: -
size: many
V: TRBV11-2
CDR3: CASSLLHTPEYEQYF
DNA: TGTGCCAGCAGCTTACTCCACACTCCAGAGTACGAGCAGTACTTC

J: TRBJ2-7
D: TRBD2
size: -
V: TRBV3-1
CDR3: CASSQEGTSGRNFDEQYF
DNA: TGTGCCAGCAGCCAAGAGGGAACTAGCGGGAGAAATTTTGACGAGCAGTACTTC

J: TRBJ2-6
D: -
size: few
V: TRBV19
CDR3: CAGGAGANVLTF
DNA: TGTGCCGGCGGCGCAGGGGCCAACGTCCTGACTTTC

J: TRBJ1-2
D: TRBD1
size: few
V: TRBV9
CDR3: CASSRDRVAYGYTF
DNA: TGTGCCAGCAGCCGGGACAGGGTGGCCTATGGCTACACCTTC

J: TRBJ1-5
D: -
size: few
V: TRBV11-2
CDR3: CASSLDAGWRPQHF
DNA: TGTGCCAGCAGCTTAGATGCAGGGTGGCGGCCCCAGCATTTT